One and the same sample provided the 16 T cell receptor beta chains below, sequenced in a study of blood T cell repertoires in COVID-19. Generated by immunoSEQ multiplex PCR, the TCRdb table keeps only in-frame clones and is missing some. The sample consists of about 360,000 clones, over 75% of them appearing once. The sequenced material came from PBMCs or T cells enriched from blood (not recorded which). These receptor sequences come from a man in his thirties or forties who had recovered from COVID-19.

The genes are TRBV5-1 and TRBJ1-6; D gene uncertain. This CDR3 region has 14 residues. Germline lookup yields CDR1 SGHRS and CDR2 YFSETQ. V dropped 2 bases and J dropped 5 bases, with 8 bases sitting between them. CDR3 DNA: TGCGCCAGCAGCTTAGAGGGTAATAATTCACCCCTCCACTTT. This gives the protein CASSLEGNNSPLHF.

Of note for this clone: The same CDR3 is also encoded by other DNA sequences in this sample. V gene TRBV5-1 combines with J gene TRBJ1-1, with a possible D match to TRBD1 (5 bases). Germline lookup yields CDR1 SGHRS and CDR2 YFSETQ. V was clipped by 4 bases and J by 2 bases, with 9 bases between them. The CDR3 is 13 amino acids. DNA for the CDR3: TGCGCCAGCAGCCGTGACAGAAACACTGAAGCTTTCTTT. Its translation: CASSRDRNTEAFF.

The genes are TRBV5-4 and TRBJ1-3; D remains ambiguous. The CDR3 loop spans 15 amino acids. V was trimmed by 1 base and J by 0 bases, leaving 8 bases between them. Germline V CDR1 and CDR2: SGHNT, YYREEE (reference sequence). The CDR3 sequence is CASSLSPVSGNTIYF. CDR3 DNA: TGTGCCAGCAGCTTGTCCCCGGTCTCTGGAAACACCATATATTTT.

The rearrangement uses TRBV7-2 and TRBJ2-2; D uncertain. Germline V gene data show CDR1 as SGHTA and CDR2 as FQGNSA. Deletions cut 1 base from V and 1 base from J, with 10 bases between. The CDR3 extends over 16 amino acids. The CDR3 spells CASSLDGRRNTGELFF. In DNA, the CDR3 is TGTGCCAGCAGCTTAGACGGTAGGAGGAACACCGGGGAGCTGTTTTTT.

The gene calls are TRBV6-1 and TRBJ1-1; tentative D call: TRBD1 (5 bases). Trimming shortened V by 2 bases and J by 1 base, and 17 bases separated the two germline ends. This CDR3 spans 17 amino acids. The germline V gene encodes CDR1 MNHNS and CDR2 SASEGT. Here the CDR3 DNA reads TGTGCCAGCAGTGAATACCGCCCACAGGAGCGGAACACTGAAGCTTTCTTT. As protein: CASSEYRPQERNTEAFF.

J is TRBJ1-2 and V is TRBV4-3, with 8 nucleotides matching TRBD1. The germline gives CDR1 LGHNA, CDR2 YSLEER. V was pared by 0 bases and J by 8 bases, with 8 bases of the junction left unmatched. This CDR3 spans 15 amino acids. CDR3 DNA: TGCGCCAGCAGCCAAGATGCCGGACAGGGAAGGGGCTACACCTTC. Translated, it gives CASSQDAGQGRGYTF.

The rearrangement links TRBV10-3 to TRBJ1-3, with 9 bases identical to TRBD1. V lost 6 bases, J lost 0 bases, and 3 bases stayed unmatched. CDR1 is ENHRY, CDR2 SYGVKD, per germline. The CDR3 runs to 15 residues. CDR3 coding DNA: TGTGCCATCAGAAGACAGGGGGACTCTGGAAACACCATATATTTT. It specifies CAIRRQGDSGNTIYF.

For the CDR3, the DNA is TGTGCCAGAAGCCGAATTAGCGGGGCGAACACCGGGGAGCTGTTTTTT. It encodes CARSRISGANTGELFF. This chain connects TRBV5-3 to TRBJ2-2; 8 nucleotides align to TRBD2. TRBV5-3 counts as an open reading frame of uncertain function. The CDR3 sequence is 16 residues long. V was pared by 4 bases and J by 0 bases, with 5 bases of the junction left unmatched.

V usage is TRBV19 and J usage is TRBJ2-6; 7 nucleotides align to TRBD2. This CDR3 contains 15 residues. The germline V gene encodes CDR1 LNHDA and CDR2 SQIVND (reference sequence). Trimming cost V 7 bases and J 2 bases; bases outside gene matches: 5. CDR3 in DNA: TGTGCCAGTACCGGGGGGAGGGCTGGGGCCAACGTCCTGACTTTC. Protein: CASTGGRAGANVLTF.

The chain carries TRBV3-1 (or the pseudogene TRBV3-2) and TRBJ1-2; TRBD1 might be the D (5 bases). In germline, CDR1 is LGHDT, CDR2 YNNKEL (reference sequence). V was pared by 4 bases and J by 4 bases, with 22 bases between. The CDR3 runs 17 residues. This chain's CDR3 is CASSPGETAFNIYGYTF. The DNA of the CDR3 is TGTGCCAGCAGCCCCGGAGAGACAGCCTTTAATATCTATGGCTACACCTTC.

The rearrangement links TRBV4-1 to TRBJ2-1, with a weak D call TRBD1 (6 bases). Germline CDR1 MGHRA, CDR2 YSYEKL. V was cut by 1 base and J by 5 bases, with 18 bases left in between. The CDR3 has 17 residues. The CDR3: CASSQGSVAGAHNEQFF. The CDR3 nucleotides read TGCGCCAGCAGCCAAGGGTCGGTCGCAGGGGCCCACAATGAGCAGTTCTTC.

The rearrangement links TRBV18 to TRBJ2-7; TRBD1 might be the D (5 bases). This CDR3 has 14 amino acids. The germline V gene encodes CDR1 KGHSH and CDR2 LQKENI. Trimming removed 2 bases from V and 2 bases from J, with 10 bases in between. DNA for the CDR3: TGTGCCAGCTCACCAGCAGGGATGGCCTACGAGCAGTACTTC. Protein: CASSPAGMAYEQYF.

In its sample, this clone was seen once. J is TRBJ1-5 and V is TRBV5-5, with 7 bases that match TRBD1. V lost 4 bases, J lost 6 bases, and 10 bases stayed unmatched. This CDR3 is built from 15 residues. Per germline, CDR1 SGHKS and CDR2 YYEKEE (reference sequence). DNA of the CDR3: TGTGCCAGCAGCGTGGGCCAGGGGGACGGTCAGCCCCAGCATTTT. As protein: CASSVGQGDGQPQHF.

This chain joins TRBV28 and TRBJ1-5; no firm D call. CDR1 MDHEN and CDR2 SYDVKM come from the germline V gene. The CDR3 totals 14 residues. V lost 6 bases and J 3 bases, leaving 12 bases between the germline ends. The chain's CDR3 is CASSFPGVNQPQHF. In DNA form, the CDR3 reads TGTGCCAGCAGCTTTCCGGGAGTCAATCAGCCCCAGCATTTT.

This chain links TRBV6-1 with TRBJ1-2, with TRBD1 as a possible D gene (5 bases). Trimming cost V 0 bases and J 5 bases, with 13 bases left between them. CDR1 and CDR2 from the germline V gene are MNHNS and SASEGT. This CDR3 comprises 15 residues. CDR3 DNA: TGTGCCAGCAGTGAAGCCGCAGGGCTGGGTTATGGCTACACCTTC. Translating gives CASSEAAGLGYGYTF.

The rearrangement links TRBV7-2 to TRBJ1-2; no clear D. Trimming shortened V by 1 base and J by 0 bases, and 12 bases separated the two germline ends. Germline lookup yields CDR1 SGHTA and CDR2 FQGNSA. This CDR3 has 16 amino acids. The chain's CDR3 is CASSLGEPIPNYGYTF. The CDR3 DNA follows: TGTGCCAGCAGCTTAGGGGAGCCAATTCCTAACTATGGCTACACCTTC.